This TCR beta chain was profiled in a study of cytomegalovirus exposure and HLA in healthy donors. Primers included in the PCR were 60 Vbeta and 13 Jbeta primers. Sequenced by immunoSEQ multiplex PCR; TCRdb stores in-frame clones only, minus some. The profile shows around 99,000 clones, roughly 76% of them singletons. CDR1 SGHRS and CDR2 YFSETQ come from the germline V gene. This CDR3 has 13 residues. The germline V and J ends were trimmed by 5 bases and 6 bases, with 14 bases remaining between them. Sampled while nominally healthy, donors likely had unrecorded immune exposures. General study points: According to reports, the classifier identified cytomegalovirus status with high specificity and sensitivity. Later work found most CMV-associated TCR beta chains apparently HLA-restricted.

In regard to this clone: The antigen remains undetermined.

V gene TRBV5-1 combines with J gene TRBJ1-2, with TRBD1 as a possible D gene (5 bases). Sequenced material: PBMCs. This clonotype was sampled from a man between 18 and 29 years old in good health and CMV-seronegative. CDR3 sequence: CASRQDHVDGYTF. DNA of the CDR3: TGCGCCAGCAGACAGGACCATGTGGATGGCTACACCTTC. The full variable domain, completed using reference TRBV5-1 and TRBJ1-2, is KAGVTQTPRYLIKTRGQQVTLSCSPISGHRSVSWYQQTPGQGLQFLFEYFSETQRNKGNFPGRFSGRQFSNSRSEMNVSTLELGDSALYLCASRQDHVDGYTFGSGTRLTVV.